A selection of T cell receptor beta chains follows, all from one sample in a study of blood T cell repertoires in COVID-19. The table came from immunoSEQ multiplex PCR; TCRdb's copy has only in-frame clones and leaves some out. Seen here are about 480,000 clones, approximately 88% observed once, and the top ten hold roughly 8%. Sample: peripheral blood. These receptors originate from a woman between 45 and 65 years old with COVID-19, enrolled during active disease. Both conserved end residues are part of each CDR3. A D gene is named only where the DNA matches it firmly. Clone size is stated in some rows and not others, as once, few, many or a class when expanded.

size	V	J	D	DNA	CDR3
once	TRBV7-2	TRBJ1-6	-	TGTGCCAGCAGCTTAATCCCAGGGAATTCACCCCTCCACTTT	CASSLIPGNSPLHF
few	TRBV5-6	TRBJ2-2	-	TGTGCCAGCAGCTCGGACAGCCACACCGGGGAGCTGTTTTTT	CASSSDSHTGELFF
-	TRBV19	TRBJ2-1	TRBD1	TGTGCCAGTACCTCCTTCGGGGACAGGGGAAGGGATGAGCAGTTCTTC	CASTSFGDRGRDEQFF
-	TRBV24-1	TRBJ1-2	-	TGTGCCACCAGTGACTACTACAGGAACTATGGCTACACCTTC	CATSDYYRNYGYTF
-	TRBV28	TRBJ1-5	TRBD1	TGTGCCAGCAGTTTATGGGGACAGGAGCAGCCCCAGCATTTT	CASSLWGQEQPQHF
-	TRBV5-6	TRBJ1-2	-	TGTGCCAGCAGCCCTACTAGTAACTATGGCTACACCTTC	CASSPTSNYGYTF
once	TRBV9	TRBJ2-3	TRBD2	TGTGCCAGCAGCGTAGAAGCGGGGGGGCCAGATACGCAGTATTTT	CASSVEAGGPDTQYF
-	TRBV25-1	TRBJ2-1	-	TGTGCCAGCAGTTCCCACAGCCATGAGCAGTTCTTC	CASSSHSHEQFF
-	TRBV30	TRBJ2-7	TRBD2	TGTGCCTGGAACCCAGCGGGGGGCTACGAGCAGTACTTC	CAWNPAGGYEQYF
-	TRBV11-1	TRBJ1-2	-	TGTGCCAGCAGCCTGATGGGAGGGGTTGGCTACACCTTC	CASSLMGGVGYTF
-	TRBV2	TRBJ1-4	TRBD1	TGTGCCAGCAGTTGGACAGGATCTAATGAAAAACTGTTTTTT	CASSWTGSNEKLFF
-	TRBV5-1	TRBJ2-2	TRBD2	TGCGCCAGCAGCTTGGATCGCGGGGGGGCCAACACCGGGGAGCTGTTTTTT	CASSLDRGGANTGELFF
once	TRBV29-1	TRBJ2-1	-	TGCAGCGTTGATAGGGGAAGATTTCCCTACAATGAGCAGTTCTTC	CSVDRGRFPYNEQFF
-	TRBV5-1	TRBJ2-3	-	TGCGCCAGCAGCTTGATAGCAGATACGCAGTATTTT	CASSLIADTQYF
-	TRBV12-3/TRBV12-4	TRBJ1-1	-	TGTGCCAGCAGTTCCAACCTAAACTATCAAGCTTTCTTT	CASSSNLNYQAFF
-	TRBV7-2	TRBJ2-5	-	TGTGCCAGCAGCTTAGGGACAGCCCAAGAGACCCAGTACTTC	CASSLGTAQETQYF
-	TRBV5-1	TRBJ1-5	TRBD1	TGCGCCAGCAGCTTTACAGGGGGCTCCCAGCCCCAGCATTTT	CASSFTGGSQPQHF
-	TRBV6-5	TRBJ1-4	TRBD1	TGTGCCGTTAAGGGACAGGTGTTTTTAGGTGAAAAACTGTTTTTT	CAVKGQVFLGEKLFF
-	TRBV4-1	TRBJ1-4	TRBD1	TGCGCCAGCAGCCCCCCCCCGGGGACAGCCCTCCAGGTGTTTTTT	CASSPPPGTALQVFF
-	TRBV7-9	TRBJ2-2	TRBD2	TGTGCCAGCAGCTTAGCCCCGGGACTAGTCGCGTCCGGGGAGCTGTTTTTT	CASSLAPGLVASGELFF
-	TRBV7-9	TRBJ2-7	-	TGTGCCAGCAGCTTAGTGCGGCGGGGGCGGTCCTACGAGCAGTACTTC	CASSLVRRGRSYEQYF
-	TRBV2	TRBJ2-3	TRBD2	TGTGCCAGCAAATGGAGCGGGGGGGAAGATACGCAGTATTTT	CASKWSGGEDTQYF
-	TRBV7-2	TRBJ2-5	-	TGTGCCAGCAGTTTATCTGGGGGGATTCAAGAGACCCAGTACTTC	CASSLSGGIQETQYF